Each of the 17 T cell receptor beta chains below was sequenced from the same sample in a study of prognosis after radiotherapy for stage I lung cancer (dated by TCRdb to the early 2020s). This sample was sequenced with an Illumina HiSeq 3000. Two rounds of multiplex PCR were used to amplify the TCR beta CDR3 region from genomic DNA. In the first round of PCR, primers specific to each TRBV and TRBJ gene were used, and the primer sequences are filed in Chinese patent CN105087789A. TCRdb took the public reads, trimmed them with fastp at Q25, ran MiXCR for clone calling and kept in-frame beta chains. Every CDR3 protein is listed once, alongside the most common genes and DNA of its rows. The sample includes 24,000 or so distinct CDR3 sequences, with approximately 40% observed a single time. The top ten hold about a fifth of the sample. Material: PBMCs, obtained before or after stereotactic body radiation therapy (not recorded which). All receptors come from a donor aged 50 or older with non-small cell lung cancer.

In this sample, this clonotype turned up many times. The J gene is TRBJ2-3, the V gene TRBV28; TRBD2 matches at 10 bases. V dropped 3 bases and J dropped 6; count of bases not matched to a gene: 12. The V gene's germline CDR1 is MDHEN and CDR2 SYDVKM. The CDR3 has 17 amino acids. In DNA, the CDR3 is TGTGCCAGCAGTTTGTTAAGTAGCGGGAGGCCCGGGGATACGCAGTATTTT. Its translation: CASSLLSSGRPGDTQYF.

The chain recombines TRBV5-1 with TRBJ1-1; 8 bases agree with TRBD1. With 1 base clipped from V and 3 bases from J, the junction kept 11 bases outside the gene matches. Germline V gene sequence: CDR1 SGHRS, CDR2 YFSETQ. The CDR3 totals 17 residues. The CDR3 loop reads CASSLTDRGVSDTEAFF. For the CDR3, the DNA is TGCGCCAGCAGCTTGACCGACAGGGGCGTTTCGGACACTGAAGCTTTCTTT.

The CDR3 loop is CASITTTNYGYTF. CDR3 in DNA: TGTGCCAGCATTACCACAACTAACTATGGCTACACCTTC. The V and J genes are TRBV12-3 or TRBV12-4 and TRBJ1-2; D not resolved. V lost 7 bases to trimming and J lost 0 bases, with 9 bases between them. The CDR3 covers 13 residues.

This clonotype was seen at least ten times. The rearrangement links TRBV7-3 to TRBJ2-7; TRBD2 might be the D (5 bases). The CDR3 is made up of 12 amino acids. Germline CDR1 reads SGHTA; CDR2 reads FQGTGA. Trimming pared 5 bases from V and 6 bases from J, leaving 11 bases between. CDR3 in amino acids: CASSRGGGEQYF. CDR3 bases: TGTGCCAGCAGCCGGGGTGGAGGCGAGCAGTACTTC.

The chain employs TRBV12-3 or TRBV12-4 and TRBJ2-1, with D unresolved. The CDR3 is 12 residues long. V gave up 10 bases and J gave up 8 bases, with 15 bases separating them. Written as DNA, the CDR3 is TGTGCCACCTCTCTGCTCCTAGATGAGCAGTTCTTC. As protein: CATSLLLDEQFF.

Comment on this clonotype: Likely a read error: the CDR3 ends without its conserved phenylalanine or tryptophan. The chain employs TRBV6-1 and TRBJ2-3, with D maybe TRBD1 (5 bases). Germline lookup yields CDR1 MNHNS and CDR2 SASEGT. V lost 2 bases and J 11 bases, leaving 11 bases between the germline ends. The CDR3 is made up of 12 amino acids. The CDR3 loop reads CASSEWGIRQYL. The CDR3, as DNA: TGTGCCAGCAGTGAATGGGGCATACGGCAGTATCTT.

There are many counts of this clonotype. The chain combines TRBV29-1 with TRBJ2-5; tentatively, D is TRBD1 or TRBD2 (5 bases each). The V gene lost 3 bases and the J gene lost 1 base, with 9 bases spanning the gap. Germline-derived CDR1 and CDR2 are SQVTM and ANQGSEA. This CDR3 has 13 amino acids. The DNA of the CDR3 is TGCAGCGTTGAGTCGGGGACCCAAGAGACCCAGTACTTC. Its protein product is CSVESGTQETQYF.

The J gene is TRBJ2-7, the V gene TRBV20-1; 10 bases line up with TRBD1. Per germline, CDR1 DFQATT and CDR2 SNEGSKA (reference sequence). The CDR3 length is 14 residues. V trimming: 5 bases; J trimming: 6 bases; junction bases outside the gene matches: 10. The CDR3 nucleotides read TGCAGTGCTTCCAGGGGGACAGGGGAGGGCGAGCAGTACTTC. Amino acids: CSASRGTGEGEQYF.

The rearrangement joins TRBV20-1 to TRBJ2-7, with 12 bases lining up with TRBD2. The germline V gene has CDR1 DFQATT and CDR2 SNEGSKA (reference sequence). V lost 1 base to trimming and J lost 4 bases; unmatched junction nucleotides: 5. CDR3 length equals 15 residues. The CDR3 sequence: CSARGLAGAEYEQYF. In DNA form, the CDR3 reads TGCAGTGCTAGAGGACTAGCGGGAGCGGAGTACGAGCAGTACTTC.

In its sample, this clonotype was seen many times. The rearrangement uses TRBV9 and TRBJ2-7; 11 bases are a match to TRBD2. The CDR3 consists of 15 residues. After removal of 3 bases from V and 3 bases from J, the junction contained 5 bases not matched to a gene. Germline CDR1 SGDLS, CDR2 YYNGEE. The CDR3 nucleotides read TGTGCCAGCAGCGCCACTAGCGGGAGTTTCTACGAGCAGTACTTC. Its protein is CASSATSGSFYEQYF.

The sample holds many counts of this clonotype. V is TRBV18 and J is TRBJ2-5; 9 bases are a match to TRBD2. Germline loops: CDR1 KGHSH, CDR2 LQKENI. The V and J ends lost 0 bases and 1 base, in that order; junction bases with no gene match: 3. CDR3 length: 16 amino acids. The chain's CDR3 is CASSPPSREGQETQYF. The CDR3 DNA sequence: TGTGCCAGCTCACCACCTTCGCGGGAGGGCCAAGAGACCCAGTACTTC.

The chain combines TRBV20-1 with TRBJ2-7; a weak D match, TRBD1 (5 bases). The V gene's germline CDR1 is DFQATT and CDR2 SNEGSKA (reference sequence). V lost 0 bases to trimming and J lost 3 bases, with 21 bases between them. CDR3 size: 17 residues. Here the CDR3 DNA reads TGCAGTGCTAGAGATATAGCCTCAGTGACAGACTTCTACGAGCAGTACTTC. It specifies CSARDIASVTDFYEQYF.

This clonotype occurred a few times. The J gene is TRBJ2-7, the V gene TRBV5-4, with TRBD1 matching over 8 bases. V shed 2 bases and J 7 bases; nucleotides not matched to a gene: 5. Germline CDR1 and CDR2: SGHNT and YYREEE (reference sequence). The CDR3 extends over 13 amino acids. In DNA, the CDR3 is TGTGCCAGCAGCTTTCAGGGGGCGCGAGAGCAGTACTTC. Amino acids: CASSFQGAREQYF.

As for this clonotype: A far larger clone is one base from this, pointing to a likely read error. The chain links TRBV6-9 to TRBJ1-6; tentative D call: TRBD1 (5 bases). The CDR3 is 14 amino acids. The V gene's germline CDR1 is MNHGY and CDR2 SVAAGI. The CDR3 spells CTSSVDSNNSPLHF. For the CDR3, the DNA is TGTACCAGTAGTGTCGACAGCAATAATTCACCCCTCCACTTT.

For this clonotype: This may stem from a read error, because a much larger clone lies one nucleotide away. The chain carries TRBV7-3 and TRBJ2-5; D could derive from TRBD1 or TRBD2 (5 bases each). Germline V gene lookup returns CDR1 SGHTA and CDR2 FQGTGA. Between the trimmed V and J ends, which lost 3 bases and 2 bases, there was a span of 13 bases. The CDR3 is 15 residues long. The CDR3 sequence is CASSLGVRLQETQYF. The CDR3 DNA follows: TGTGCCAGCAGCTTGGGGGTGCGCCTACAAGAGACCCAGTACTTC.

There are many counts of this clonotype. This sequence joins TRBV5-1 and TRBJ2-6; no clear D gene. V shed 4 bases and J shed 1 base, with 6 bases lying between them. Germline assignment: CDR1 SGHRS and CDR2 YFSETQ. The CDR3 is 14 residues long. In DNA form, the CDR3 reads TGCGCCAGCAGCCCAGCTTCTGGGGCCAACGTCCTGACTTTC. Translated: CASSPASGANVLTF.

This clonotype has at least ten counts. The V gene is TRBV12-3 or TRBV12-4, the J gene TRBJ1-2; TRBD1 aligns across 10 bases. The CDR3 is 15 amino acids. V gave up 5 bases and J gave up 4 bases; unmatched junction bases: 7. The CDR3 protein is CASSHDRDRGYGYTF. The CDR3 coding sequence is TGTGCCAGCAGTCACGACCGGGACAGGGGCTATGGCTACACCTTC.